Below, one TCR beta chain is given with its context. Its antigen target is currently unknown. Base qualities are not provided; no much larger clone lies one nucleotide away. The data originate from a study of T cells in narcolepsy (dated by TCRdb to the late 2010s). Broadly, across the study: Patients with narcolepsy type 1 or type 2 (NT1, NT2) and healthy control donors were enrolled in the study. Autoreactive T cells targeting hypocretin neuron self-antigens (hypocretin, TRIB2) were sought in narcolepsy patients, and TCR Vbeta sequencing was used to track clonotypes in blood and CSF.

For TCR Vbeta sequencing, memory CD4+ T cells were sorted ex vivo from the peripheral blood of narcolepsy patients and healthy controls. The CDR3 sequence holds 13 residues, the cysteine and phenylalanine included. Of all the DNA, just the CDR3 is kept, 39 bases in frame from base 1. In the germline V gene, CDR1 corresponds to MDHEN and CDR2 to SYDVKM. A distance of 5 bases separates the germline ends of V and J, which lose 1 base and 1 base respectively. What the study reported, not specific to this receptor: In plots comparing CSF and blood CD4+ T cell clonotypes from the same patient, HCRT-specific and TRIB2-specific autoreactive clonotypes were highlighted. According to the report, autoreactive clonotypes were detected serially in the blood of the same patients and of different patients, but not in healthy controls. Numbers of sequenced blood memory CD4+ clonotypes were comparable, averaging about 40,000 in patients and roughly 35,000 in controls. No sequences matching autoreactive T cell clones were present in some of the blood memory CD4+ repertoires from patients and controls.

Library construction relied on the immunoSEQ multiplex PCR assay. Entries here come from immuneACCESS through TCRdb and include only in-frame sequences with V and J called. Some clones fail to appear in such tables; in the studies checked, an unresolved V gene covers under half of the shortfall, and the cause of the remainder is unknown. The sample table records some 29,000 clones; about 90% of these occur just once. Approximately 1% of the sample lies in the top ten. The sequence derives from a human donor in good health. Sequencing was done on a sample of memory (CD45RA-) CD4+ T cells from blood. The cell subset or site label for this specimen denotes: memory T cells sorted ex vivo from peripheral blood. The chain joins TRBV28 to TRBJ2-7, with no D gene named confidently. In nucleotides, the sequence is TGTGCCAGCAGTTTATATCCTTCCTACGAGCAGTACTTC. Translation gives CASSLYPSYEQYF.